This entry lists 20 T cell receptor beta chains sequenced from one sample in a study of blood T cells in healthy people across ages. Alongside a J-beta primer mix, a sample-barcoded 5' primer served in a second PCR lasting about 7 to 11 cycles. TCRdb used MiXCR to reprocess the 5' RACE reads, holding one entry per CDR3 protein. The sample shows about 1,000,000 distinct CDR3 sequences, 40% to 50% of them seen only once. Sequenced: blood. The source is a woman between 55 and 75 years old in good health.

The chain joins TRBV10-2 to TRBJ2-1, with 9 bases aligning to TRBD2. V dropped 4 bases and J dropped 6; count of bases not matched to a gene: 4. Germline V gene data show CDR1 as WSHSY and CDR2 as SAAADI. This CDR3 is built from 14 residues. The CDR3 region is CASSAGTSFNEQFF. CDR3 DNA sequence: TGCGCCAGCAGTGCCGGGACTAGCTTCAATGAGCAGTTCTTC.

DNA of the CDR3: TGCAGTGCTAGAGATTCCCAAACGAAACTCAGGGGGGAGACCCAGTACTTC. Protein: CSARDSQTKLRGETQYF. This rearrangement joins TRBV20-1 to TRBJ2-5; 7 nucleotides match TRBD1. V was clipped by 0 bases and J by 5 bases; unmatched bases: 15. Germline-derived CDR1 and CDR2 are DFQATT and SNEGSKA (reference sequence). The CDR3 covers 17 residues.

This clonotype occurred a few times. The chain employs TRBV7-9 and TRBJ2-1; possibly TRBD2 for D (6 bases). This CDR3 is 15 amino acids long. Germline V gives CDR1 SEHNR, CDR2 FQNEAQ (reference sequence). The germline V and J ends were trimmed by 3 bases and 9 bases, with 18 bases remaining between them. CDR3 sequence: CASSFLAEVRGEQFF. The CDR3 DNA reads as TGTGCCAGCAGCTTCTTAGCGGAAGTACGGGGTGAGCAGTTCTTC.

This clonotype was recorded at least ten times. This CDR3 is CASSQMAGSLYEQFF. The CDR3 nucleotides are TGCGCCAGCAGCCAAATGGCGGGGAGTTTATATGAGCAGTTCTTC. The V gene is TRBV4-1, the J gene TRBJ2-1; weak D call: TRBD2 (6 bases). V dropped 2 bases and J dropped 8 bases, with 16 bases sitting between them. The CDR3 spans 15 residues. Per the germline V gene, CDR1 is MGHRA and CDR2 is YSYEKL.

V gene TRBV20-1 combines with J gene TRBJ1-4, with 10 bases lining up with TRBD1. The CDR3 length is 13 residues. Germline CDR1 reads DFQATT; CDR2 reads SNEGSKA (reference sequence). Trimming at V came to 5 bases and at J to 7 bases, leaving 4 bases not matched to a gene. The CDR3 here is CSAHRDRGEKLFF. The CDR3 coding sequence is TGCAGTGCTCACCGGGACAGGGGTGAAAAACTGTTTTTT.

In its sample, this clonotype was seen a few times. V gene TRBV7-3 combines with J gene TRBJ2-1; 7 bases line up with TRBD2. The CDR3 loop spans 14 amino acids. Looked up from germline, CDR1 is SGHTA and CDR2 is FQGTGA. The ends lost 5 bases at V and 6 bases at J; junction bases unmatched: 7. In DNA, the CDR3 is TGTGCCAGCAGCACTAGCGCGATGAGCAATGAGCAGTTCTTC. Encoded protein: CASSTSAMSNEQFF. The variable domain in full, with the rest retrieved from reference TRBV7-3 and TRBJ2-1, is GAGVSQTPSNKVTEKGKYVELRCDPISGHTALYWYRQSLGQGPEFLIYFQGTGAADDSGLPNDRFFAVRPEGSVSTLKIQRTERGDSAVYLCASSTSAMSNEQFFGPGTRLTVL.

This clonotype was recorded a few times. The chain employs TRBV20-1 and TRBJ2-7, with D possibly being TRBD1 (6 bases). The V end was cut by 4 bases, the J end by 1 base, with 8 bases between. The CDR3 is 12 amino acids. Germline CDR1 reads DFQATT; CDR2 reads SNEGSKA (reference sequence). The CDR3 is CSATGDSYEQYF. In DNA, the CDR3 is TGCAGTGCTACAGGGGATTCCTACGAGCAGTACTTC.

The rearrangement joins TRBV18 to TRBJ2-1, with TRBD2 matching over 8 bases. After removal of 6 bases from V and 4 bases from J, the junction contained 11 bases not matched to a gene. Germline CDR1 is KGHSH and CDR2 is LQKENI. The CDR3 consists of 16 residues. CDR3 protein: CASSPYSGASYNEQFF. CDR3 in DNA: TGTGCCAGCTCCCCCTATAGCGGGGCGTCTTACAATGAGCAGTTCTTC.

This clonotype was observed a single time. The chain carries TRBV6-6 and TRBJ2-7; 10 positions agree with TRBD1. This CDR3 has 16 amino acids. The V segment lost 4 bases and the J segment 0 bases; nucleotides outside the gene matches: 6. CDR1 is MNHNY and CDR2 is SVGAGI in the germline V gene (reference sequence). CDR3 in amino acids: CASSFTGQGSSYEQYF. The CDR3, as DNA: TGTGCCAGCAGTTTCACGGGACAGGGGAGCTCCTACGAGCAGTACTTC.

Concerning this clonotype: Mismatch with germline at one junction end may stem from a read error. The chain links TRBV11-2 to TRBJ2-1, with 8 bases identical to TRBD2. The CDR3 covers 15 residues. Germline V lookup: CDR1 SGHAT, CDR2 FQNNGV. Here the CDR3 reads CACSLVTGGPGEQFF. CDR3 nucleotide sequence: TGTGCCTGCAGCTTAGTGACGGGAGGGCCGGGTGAGCAGTTCTTC.

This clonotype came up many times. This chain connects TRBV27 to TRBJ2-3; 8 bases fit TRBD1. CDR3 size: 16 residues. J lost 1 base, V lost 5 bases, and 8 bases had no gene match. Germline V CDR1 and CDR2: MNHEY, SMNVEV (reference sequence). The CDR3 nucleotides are TGTGCCAGCAGTAGATACGGACAGGGCGGCACAGATACGCAGTATTTT. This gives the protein CASSRYGQGGTDTQYF.

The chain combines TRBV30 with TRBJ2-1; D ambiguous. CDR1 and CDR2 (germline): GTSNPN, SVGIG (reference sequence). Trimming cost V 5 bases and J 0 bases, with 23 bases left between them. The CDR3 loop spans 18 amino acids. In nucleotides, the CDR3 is TGTGCCTGGGGTCTGGCCCGTAGCCCCCAAAGCTCCTACAATGAGCAGTTCTTC. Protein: CAWGLARSPQSSYNEQFF.

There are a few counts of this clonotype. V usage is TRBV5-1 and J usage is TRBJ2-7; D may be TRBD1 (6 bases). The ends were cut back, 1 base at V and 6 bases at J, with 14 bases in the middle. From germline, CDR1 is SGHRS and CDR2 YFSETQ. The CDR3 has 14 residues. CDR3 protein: CASSLTVTGSEQYF. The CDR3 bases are TGCGCCAGCAGCTTGACTGTGACAGGAAGCGAGCAGTACTTC.

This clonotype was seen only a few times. CDR3 nucleotides: TGTGCCAGCAGCCCTGACAGCCTGGTGGGCTACACCTTC. Protein: CASSPDSLVGYTF. V and J are TRBV7-2 and TRBJ1-2; D is possibly TRBD1 (5 bases). CDR1 is SGHTA and CDR2 is FQGNSA in the germline V gene. The CDR3 loop spans 13 amino acids. Deletions cut 5 bases from V and 8 bases from J, with 15 bases between.

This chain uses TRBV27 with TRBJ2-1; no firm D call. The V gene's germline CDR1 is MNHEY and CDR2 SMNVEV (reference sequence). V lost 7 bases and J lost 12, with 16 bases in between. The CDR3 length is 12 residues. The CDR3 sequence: CASIGRSSRQFF. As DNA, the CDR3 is TGTGCCAGCATAGGAAGAAGCAGTCGGCAGTTCTTC.

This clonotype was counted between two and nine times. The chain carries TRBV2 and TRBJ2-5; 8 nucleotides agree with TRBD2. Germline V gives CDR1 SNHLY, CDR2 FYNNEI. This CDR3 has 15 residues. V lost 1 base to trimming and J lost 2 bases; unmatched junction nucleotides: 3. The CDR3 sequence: CASSEGTSTQETQYF. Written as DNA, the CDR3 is TGTGCCAGCAGTGAAGGGACTAGCACGCAAGAGACCCAGTACTTC.

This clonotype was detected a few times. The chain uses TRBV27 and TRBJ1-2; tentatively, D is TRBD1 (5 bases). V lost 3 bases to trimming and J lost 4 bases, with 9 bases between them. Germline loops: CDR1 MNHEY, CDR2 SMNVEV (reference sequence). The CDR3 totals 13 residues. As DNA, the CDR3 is TGTGCCAGCAGTTTGAGACAGACCTATGGCTACACCTTC. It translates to CASSLRQTYGYTF.

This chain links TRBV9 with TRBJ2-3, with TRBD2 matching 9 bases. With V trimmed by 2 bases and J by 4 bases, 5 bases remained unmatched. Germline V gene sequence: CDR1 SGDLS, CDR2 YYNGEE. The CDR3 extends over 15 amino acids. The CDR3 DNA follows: TGTGCCAGCAGCGTCGCGGGAGGGCCCGCAGATACGCAGTATTTT. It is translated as CASSVAGGPADTQYF.

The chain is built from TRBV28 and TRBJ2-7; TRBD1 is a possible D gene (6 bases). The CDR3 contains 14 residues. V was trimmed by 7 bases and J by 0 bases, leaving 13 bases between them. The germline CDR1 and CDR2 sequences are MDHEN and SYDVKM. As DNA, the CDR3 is TGTGCCAGCAACCCTACAGGGAGCTCCTACGAGCAGTACTTC. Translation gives CASNPTGSSYEQYF.

CDR3 amino acids: CASSWGTGRETQYF. For the CDR3, the DNA is TGCGCCAGCAGCTGGGGGACAGGGCGAGAGACCCAGTACTTC. This chain joins TRBV5-1 and TRBJ2-5, with 9 positions matching TRBD1. The CDR3 spans 14 residues. The ends lost 3 bases at V and 4 bases at J; junction bases unmatched: 4. CDR1 is SGHRS and CDR2 is YFSETQ in the germline V gene.